This TCR beta chain emerged from a study of blood T cell repertoires in COVID-19. Study overall: COVID-19 samples, acute and convalescent, were from the United States, Italy and Spain. The analysed material was cDNA or gDNA that came from T cells, B-cell-depleted T cells, or PBMCs.

With 0 bases removed from V and 0 bases from J, the gap between germline ends came to 10 bases. The CDR3 spans 15 residues. The germline V gene encodes CDR1 SGDLS and CDR2 YYNGEE. How the authors handled the data: Reference gene primer amplification in the assay estimated nucleated cell counts. Some clones are missing from TCRdb's copy, which holds only in-frame ones; the method was immunoSEQ multiplex PCR. For V, J and clone size, that table is used; D and trimming come from the DNA. The table has a few hundred thousand clones, around 83% seen once. J is TRBJ2-7 and V is TRBV9; D remains unclear. The sample taken for sequencing was peripheral blood. This clonotype was obtained from a woman aged 50 to 60 with acute or convalescent COVID-19. CDR3 DNA sequence: TGTGCCAGCAGCGTAGGGAGTGGTGCCTCCTACGAGCAGTACTTC. Encoded protein: CASSVGSGASYEQYF.